The rows below give T cell receptor beta chains drawn from one sample of a study of blood T cell repertoires in COVID-19. TCRdb's table, derived via immunoSEQ multiplex PCR, lists solely in-frame clones and lacks some. The repertoire holds 55,000 to 65,000 clones, with roughly 88% as singletons. What was sequenced was peripheral blood. The receptors come from a man aged 25-45 years with COVID-19, enrolled during active disease. Both conserved end residues are part of each CDR3. Each record gives: J gene, V gene, CDR3 protein.

>TRBJ1-1|TRBV18
CASSPHGKMNTEAFF
>TRBJ2-2|TRBV21-1
CASSIGLAGGNTGELFF
>TRBJ2-1|TRBV11-2
CASSFGGAGEQFF
>TRBJ1-1|TRBV6-5
CASRATANTEAFF
>TRBJ1-5|TRBV12-3/TRBV12-4
CARIGGVFKPQHF
>TRBJ1-1|TRBV27
CASSLRWMPGTGEKNTEAFF
>TRBJ1-2|TRBV18
CASSPQGQSFDGYTF
>TRBJ1-2|TRBV2
CASSDELWGGSDGYTF
>TRBJ2-2|TRBV7-3
CASSLTFGGNTGELFF
>TRBJ1-6|TRBV30
CAWSVGGAEFSPLHF
>TRBJ2-7|TRBV4-2
CASSRGREGPYEQYF
>TRBJ2-7|TRBV2
CASSDPRRIVYEQYF
>TRBJ1-1|TRBV6-5
CASSQQGNTEAFF
>TRBJ2-1|TRBV11-2
CASSRGTSGEQFF
>TRBJ2-1|TRBV7-8
CASSLASTGRNNEQFF
>TRBJ1-2|TRBV6-1
CASTEWTGEGRYGYTF
>TRBJ2-1|TRBV6-4
CASSDGQGRCNEQFF
>TRBJ2-7|TRBV27
CASSSLLGSYEQYF